A selection of T cell receptor beta chains follows, all from one sample in a study of vaccination effects on CD4 cells after COVID-19. Data came from immunoSEQ multiplex PCR; TCRdb stores just in-frame clones and leaves some out. The repertoire has 67,000 or so clones, around 81% of them found once; the top ten carry 0.95% to 1.5%. The antigens these receptors bind are not known. This material consisted of CD4+ T cells from PBMCs cultured with HCoV-229E spike peptides, taken after COVID-19 vaccination. All receptors come from a human donor who received a COVID-19 vaccine. Both conserved end residues are part of each CDR3. The D gene is left open where the match is weak. The size entry is marked missing in some rows and otherwise reads once, few, many or a size class.

cdr3_nt cdr3_aa d_call j_call v_call clone_size
TGTGCCAGCAGTGAACAGCGGGGGGGACAAGAGACCCAGTACTTC CASSEQRGGQETQYF TRBD2 TRBJ2-5 TRBV6-1 .
TGTGCCAGCAGCTCGGGGGGGATGGCTTTCTTT CASSSGGMAFF . TRBJ1-1 TRBV3-1/TRBV3-2 .
TGTGCCAGTAGTATAGCGGGGCAGATCACCGGGGAGCTGTTTTTT CASSIAGQITGELFF . TRBJ2-2 TRBV19 medium-sized
TGTGCCAGCAGCTTACCCGTCACCGGGGAGCTGTTTTTT CASSLPVTGELFF . TRBJ2-2 TRBV7-2 .
TGCGCCAGCAGCTTGAGCCAGGTCCAAGAGACCCAGTACTTC CASSLSQVQETQYF . TRBJ2-5 TRBV5-1 .
TGCGCCAGCAGCCAAGGCACAGCCGCACTTCTCTCTGGAAACACCATATATTTT CASSQGTAALLSGNTIYF . TRBJ1-3 TRBV4-1 few
TGTGCCAGCAGTGATGTGGGGGGGGCCAACAATGAGCAGTTCTTC CASSDVGGANNEQFF . TRBJ2-1 TRBV6-1 .
TGTGCCAGTAGCCAAGCGAGAACTAGGGAGGATGGCTACACCTTC CASSQARTREDGYTF . TRBJ1-2 TRBV19 .
TGCGCCAGCAGCTGGGACGTCGCCACAGATACGCAGTATTTT CASSWDVATDTQYF . TRBJ2-3 TRBV5-1 .
TGTGCCAGCAGCTTATTAGGGGCTGGGAACACTGAAGCTTTCTTT CASSLLGAGNTEAFF . TRBJ1-1 TRBV7-9 .
TGTGCCAGCAGTGACTCGAGGGCGCAGAGCTCCTACAATGAGCAGTTCTTC CASSDSRAQSSYNEQFF . TRBJ2-1 TRBV6-4 .
TGTGCCAGCAGTGAACTTAAGGAGACCCAGTACTTC CASSELKETQYF . TRBJ2-5 TRBV2 .
TGTGCCAGCAGCCAAAGCATAGGGACAGGGAATGAGCAGTTCTTC CASSQSIGTGNEQFF TRBD1 TRBJ2-1 TRBV4-2 .
TGTGCCAGCTCACCCTACTCTGGGGCCAACGTCCTGACTTTC CASSPYSGANVLTF . TRBJ2-6 TRBV18 .
TGTGCCAGCAGTGCCAGGGACACCGGGGAGCTGTTTTTT CASSARDTGELFF . TRBJ2-2 TRBV6-4 few
TGTGCCAGCAGCCGGGACAGCGGACGTAATTCACCCCTCCACTTT CASSRDSGRNSPLHF TRBD1 TRBJ1-6 TRBV6-5 .
TGTGCCAGCAGTTTCCTGACAGGCCCCAACTATGGCTACACCTTC CASSFLTGPNYGYTF . TRBJ1-2 TRBV6-6 .
TGTGCCTGGAACGGAGTGGGTTACCACTCTGGGGCCAACGTCCTGACTTTC CAWNGVGYHSGANVLTF . TRBJ2-6 TRBV30 .
TGTGCCAGCAGCTTAGGGGGGTATGAGCAGTTCTTC CASSLGGYEQFF . TRBJ2-1 TRBV7-2 .
TGTGCCAGCAGCTGGCTACAGGGGGCAGGACCCTACAATGAGCAGTTCTTC CASSWLQGAGPYNEQFF TRBD1 TRBJ2-1 TRBV5-5 few
TGTGCCAGCAGCCCAAGGACAGGGCTAACTCTGAACACCGGGGAGCTGTTTTTT CASSPRTGLTLNTGELFF TRBD1 TRBJ2-2 TRBV7-3 .
TGTGCCATCAGTAGTGTTACCGGGACTAGCGGGGTTAGGGAGACCCAGTACTTC CAISSVTGTSGVRETQYF TRBD2 TRBJ2-5 TRBV10-3 .
TGTGCCAGCTCGATCCAACAGGGGCGCGAAGGTGGCTACACCTTC CASSIQQGREGGYTF TRBD1 TRBJ1-2 TRBV18 .
TGTGCCAGCAGCTTAGGAGGTGCACTCTATGGCTACACCTTC CASSLGGALYGYTF . TRBJ1-2 TRBV7-2 once
TGTGCCAGCTCACCCATTAGCGGGGGGGCCCAAGATACGCAGTATTTT CASSPISGGAQDTQYF TRBD2 TRBJ2-3 TRBV18 .
TGCAGCGTTGTTGGGGGCAGGTTGGAGACCCAGTACTTC CSVVGGRLETQYF . TRBJ2-5 TRBV29-1 .
TGTGCCAGCCGGGACAGGGGGAACACCATATATTTT CASRDRGNTIYF TRBD1 TRBJ1-3 TRBV2 .
TGCAGCGTTGAAGGACGACCTACTAACTATGGCTACACCTTC CSVEGRPTNYGYTF . TRBJ1-2 TRBV29-1 .
TGTGCCAGTAGTATTCCCAGTGTAACAGATACGCAGTATTTT CASSIPSVTDTQYF . TRBJ2-3 TRBV19 .
TGTGCCAGCAGCTTTGCCGGGAATGAAAAACTGTTTTTT CASSFAGNEKLFF . TRBJ1-4 TRBV7-9 .
TGTGCCACCAGCAGAGATCGGGTCTCTGGGGCCAACGTCCTGACTTTC CATSRDRVSGANVLTF . TRBJ2-6 TRBV15 .
TGCGCCAGCAGCTTGGCCGCAGCAAAAGAGACCCAGTACTTC CASSLAAAKETQYF . TRBJ2-5 TRBV5-1 .
TGTGCCAGCAGTTACTCTACAGGGCTCGGGGAGCTGTTTTTT CASSYSTGLGELFF . TRBJ2-2 TRBV6-5 .
TGCAGCGTTGAAGGAGGGGATGGCAATCAGCCCCAGCATTTT CSVEGGDGNQPQHF . TRBJ1-5 TRBV29-1 .
TGTGCCAGCAGCTTATACGGGGGGCGCAAGGACTATGGCTACACCTTC CASSLYGGRKDYGYTF . TRBJ1-2 TRBV7-3 .
TGTGCCAGCAGCTTGTCAAGGAATGGTAGGGCTCATGAAGCTTTCTTT CASSLSRNGRAHEAFF . TRBJ1-1 TRBV5-6 .